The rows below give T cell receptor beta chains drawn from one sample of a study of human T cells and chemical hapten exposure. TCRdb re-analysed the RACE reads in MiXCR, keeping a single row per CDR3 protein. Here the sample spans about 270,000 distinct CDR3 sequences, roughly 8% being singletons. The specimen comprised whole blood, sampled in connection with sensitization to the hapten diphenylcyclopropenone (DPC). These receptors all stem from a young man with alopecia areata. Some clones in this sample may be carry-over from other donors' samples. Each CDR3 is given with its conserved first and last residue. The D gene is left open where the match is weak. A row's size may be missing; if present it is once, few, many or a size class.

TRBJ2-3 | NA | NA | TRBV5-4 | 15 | CASSLGAGQLDTQYF | TGTGCCAGCAGCTTGGGAGCAGGGCAGTTAGATACGCAGTATTTT
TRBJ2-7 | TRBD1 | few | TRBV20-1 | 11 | CRGQAYNEQYF | TGCAGGGGACAGGCTTACAACGAGCAGTACTTC
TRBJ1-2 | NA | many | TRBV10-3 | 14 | CAISVPDSNYGYTF | TGTGCCATCAGTGTTCCGGACAGTAACTATGGCTACACCTTC
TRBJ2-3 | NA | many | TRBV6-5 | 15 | CASSPRTDSTDTQYF | TGTGCCAGCAGTCCACGGACAGACTCCACAGATACGCAGTATTTT
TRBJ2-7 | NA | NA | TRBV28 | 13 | CASGSGPTYEQYF | TGTGCCAGCGGCTCGGGACCCACCTACGAGCAGTACTTC
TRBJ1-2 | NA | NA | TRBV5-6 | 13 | CASSFVGDYGYTF | TGTGCCAGCAGCTTTGTGGGTGACTATGGCTACACCTTC
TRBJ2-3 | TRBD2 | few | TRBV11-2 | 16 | CASSLASGGYTDTQYF | TGTGCCAGCAGCTTAGCTAGCGGGGGTTACACAGATACGCAGTATTTT
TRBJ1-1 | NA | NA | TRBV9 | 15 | CASSVGSGMNTEAFF | TGTGCCAGCAGCGTAGGGTCAGGGATGAACACTGAAGCTTTCTTT
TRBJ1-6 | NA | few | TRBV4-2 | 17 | CASSQGKQGSYNSPLHF | TGTGCCAGCAGCCAAGGAAAACAGGGTTCCTATAATTCACCCCTCCACTTT
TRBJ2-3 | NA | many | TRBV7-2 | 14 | CASSPGRSTDTQYF | TGTGCCAGCAGTCCGGGACGGTCGACAGATACGCAGTATTTT
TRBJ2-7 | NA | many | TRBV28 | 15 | CASSSRDPKSYEQYF | TGTGCCAGCAGTTCCCGGGATCCAAAGTCCTACGAGCAGTACTTC
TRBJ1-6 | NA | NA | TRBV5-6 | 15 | CASSLAADLNSPLHF | TGTGCCAGCAGCTTGGCAGCGGACCTGAATTCACCCCTCCACTTT
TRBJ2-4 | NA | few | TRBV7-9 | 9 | CASSNTGYF | TGTGCCAGCAGCAACACAGGGTACTTC
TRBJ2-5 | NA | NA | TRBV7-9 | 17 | CASSLRGRVLYQETQYF | TGTGCCAGCAGCCTCAGGGGCAGGGTACTGTACCAAGAGACCCAGTACTTC
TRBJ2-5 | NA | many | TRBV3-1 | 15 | CASSLRSGGGETQYF | TGTGCCAGCAGCCTACGTAGCGGAGGCGGAGAGACCCAGTACTTC
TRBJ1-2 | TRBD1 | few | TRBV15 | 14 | CATSGRDRNYGYTF | TGTGCCACCAGCGGACGGGACAGAAACTATGGCTACACCTTC
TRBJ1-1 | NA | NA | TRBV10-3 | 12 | CAISEGATEAFF | TGTGCCATCAGTGAGGGGGCCACTGAAGCTTTCTTT
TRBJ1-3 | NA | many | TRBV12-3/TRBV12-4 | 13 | CASSTGVANTIYF | TGTGCCAGCAGCACCGGGGTAGCAAACACCATATATTTT
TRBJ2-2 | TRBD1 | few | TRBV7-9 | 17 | CASSVTTRTGRGGELFF | TGTGCCAGCAGCGTCACAACCCGGACAGGCCGGGGCGGGGAGCTGTTTTTT
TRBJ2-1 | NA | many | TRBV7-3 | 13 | CASSQLKGGEQFF | TGTGCCAGCAGCCAGCTCAAGGGGGGAGAGCAGTTCTTC
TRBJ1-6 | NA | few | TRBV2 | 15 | CASSEASGRISPLHF | TGTGCCAGCAGTGAAGCGTCTGGCCGCATTTCACCCCTCCACTTT
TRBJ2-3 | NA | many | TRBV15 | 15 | CATSTASGPTDTQYF | TGTGCCACCAGCACAGCCTCCGGGCCCACAGATACGCAGTATTTT
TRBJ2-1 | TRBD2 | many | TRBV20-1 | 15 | CSAPFRGEQNNEQFF | TGCAGTGCCCCCTTTCGGGGGGAACAAAACAATGAGCAGTTCTTC
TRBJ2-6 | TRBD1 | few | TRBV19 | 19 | CASSMMGQGAYSGANVLTF | TGTGCCAGTAGTATGATGGGGCAGGGGGCATACTCTGGGGCCAACGTCCTGACTTTC
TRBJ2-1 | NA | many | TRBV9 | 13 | CASSPSQENEQFF | TGTGCCAGCAGCCCTAGCCAGGAAAATGAGCAGTTCTTC
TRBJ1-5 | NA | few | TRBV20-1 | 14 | CSAFGARAYQPQHF | TGCAGTGCTTTTGGGGCCCGAGCGTATCAGCCCCAGCATTTT
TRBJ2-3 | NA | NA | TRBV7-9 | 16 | CASSLVAGTYHDTQYF | TGTGCCAGCAGCTTGGTGGCGGGGACGTACCACGATACGCAGTATTTT
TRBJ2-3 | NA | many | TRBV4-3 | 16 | CASSQDPRPAQHTQYF | TGCGCCAGCAGCCAAGACCCTCGACCGGCACAGCATACGCAGTATTTT
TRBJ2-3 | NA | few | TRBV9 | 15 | CASSVEGGATDTQYF | TGTGCCAGCAGCGTCGAAGGGGGGGCCACAGATACGCAGTATTTT
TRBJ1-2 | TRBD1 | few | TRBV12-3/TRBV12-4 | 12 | CASRLTGGGYTF | TGTGCCAGCAGATTGACAGGGGGCGGCTACACCTTC